The present TCR beta chain was sequenced within a study of T-cell reconstitution after alpha-beta-depleted transplantation in children. Study findings and constraints: It was surviving recipient T cells and thymic progenitors that gave some patients high TCRbeta diversity at day 60. The main origin of T-cell counts and diversity one year after transplant was newly produced T cells. In patients about two months after transplant, alpha-beta T cells reportedly arose from several hundred expanded graft clones.

As for this clonotype: Its antigen is undetermined.

J lost 7 bases, V lost 4 bases, and 20 bases had no gene match. The CDR3 consists of 18 residues. Germline V gene data show CDR1 as SGDLS and CDR2 as YYNGEE. A TCRbeta library incorporating unique molecular identifiers was prepared. MiXCR, run by TCRdb on the PCR reads, gives a single entry per CDR3 protein. The sample yields around 490,000 distinct CDR3 sequences, more than 9.5% seen once. The chain is built from TRBV9 and TRBJ1-5; 7 nucleotides line up with TRBD1. This specimen was PBMCs, mostly from graft donor cells, taken 180 days after TCRalphabeta/CD19-depleted stem cell transplant. The sequence came from a female patient aged 2 to 10 who had a stem cell transplant for aplastic anemia, so the T cells may come from the graft donor. CDR3 DNA sequence: TGTGCCAGCAGCCCTCGGGGTCCGGAGGGGGCGACGGAGCAGCCCCAGCATTTT. Amino acids: CASSPRGPEGATEQPQHF.